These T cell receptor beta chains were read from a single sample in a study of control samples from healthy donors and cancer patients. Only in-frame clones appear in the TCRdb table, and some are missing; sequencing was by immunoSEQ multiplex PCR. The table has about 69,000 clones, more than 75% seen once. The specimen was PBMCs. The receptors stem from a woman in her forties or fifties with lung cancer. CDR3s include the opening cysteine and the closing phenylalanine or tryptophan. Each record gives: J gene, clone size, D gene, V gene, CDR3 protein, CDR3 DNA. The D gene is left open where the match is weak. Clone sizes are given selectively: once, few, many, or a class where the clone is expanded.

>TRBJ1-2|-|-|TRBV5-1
CASSLGSLQDYGYTF
TGCGCCAGCAGCCTCGGGTCCCTTCAAGACTATGGCTACACCTTC
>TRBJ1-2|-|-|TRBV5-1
CASSLDDPNYGYTF
TGCGCCAGCAGCTTAGACGACCCTAACTATGGCTACACCTTC
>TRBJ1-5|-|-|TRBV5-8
CASSLAWQPQHF
TGTGCCAGCAGCTTGGCCTGGCAGCCCCAGCATTTT
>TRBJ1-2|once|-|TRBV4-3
CASSQDRSSQGLNGYTF
TGCGCCAGCAGCCAAGATCGTAGTTCGCAGGGGTTAAATGGCTACACCTTC
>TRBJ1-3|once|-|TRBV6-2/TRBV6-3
CASSWGGAGNTIYF
TGTGCCAGCAGTTGGGGAGGAGCTGGAAACACCATATATTTT
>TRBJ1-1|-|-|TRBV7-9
CASSWGGAGGTEAFF
TGTGCCAGCAGCTGGGGCGGGGCAGGCGGGACTGAAGCTTTCTTT
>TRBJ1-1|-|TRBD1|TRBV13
CASSRRTGGGSTEAFF
TGTGCCAGCAGCAGGCGGACAGGGGGCGGTAGCACTGAAGCTTTCTTT
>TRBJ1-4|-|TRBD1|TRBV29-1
CSVGWTGAVEKLFF
TGCAGCGTTGGCTGGACAGGGGCGGTGGAAAAACTGTTTTTT
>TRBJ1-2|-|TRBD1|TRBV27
CASRVRQGYGYTF
TGTGCCAGCAGGGTGAGACAGGGCTATGGCTACACCTTC
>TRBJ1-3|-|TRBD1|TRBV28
CASSLTPGTGGNTIYF
TGTGCCAGCAGTCTAACCCCCGGGACAGGAGGAAACACCATATATTTT
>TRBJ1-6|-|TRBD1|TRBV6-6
CASTRQGNSPLHF
TGTGCCAGCACTAGACAGGGGAATTCACCCCTCCACTTT
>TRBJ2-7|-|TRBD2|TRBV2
CASRRTSGDTYEQYF
TGTGCCAGCAGGAGGACTAGCGGGGACACCTACGAGCAGTACTTC
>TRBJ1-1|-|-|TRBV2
CASSGYRVRDTEAFF
TGTGCCAGCAGTGGGTACAGGGTTAGGGACACTGAAGCTTTCTTT
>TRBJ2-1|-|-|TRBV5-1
CASSREERVNEQFF
TGCGCCAGCAGCAGGGAGGAGCGGGTGAATGAGCAGTTCTTC
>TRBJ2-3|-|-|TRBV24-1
CATSQLAGTQYF
TGTGCCACCAGTCAACTCGCGGGAACGCAGTATTTT
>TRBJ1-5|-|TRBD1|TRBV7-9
CASSLDRGSNQPQHF
TGTGCCAGCAGCTTAGACAGGGGGAGCAATCAGCCCCAGCATTTT
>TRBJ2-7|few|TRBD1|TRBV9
CASSYRQGERNEQYF
TGTGCCAGCAGTTATCGACAGGGAGAAAGGAACGAGCAGTACTTC
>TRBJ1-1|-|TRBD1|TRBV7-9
CASSPQGGNTEAFF
TGTGCCAGCAGCCCTCAGGGGGGCAACACTGAAGCTTTCTTT
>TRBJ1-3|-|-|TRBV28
CASKVGGTSGNTIYF
TGTGCCAGCAAGGTCGGGGGGACTTCTGGAAACACCATATATTTT
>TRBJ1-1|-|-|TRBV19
CASSIVNTEAFF
TGTGCCAGTAGTATAGTGAACACTGAAGCTTTCTTT
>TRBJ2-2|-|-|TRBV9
CASSVDETGELFF
TGTGCCAGCAGCGTGGACGAGACCGGGGAGCTGTTTTTT
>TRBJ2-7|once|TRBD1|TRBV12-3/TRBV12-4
CASSFTGVYEQYF
TGTGCCAGCAGTTTCACAGGGGTCTACGAGCAGTACTTC